A single sample is the source of the 28 T cell receptor beta chains below, sequenced in a study of OX40 agonist ivuxolimab in advanced cancers. Generated by immunoSEQ multiplex PCR, the TCRdb table keeps only in-frame clones and is missing some. The data contain 80,000 to 100,000 clones, roughly 88% of them singletons. The source was CD4+ or CD8+ T cells sorted from blood, collected in a trial of the OX40 agonist ivuxolimab. The receptors stem from an adult with an advanced solid tumor such as melanoma, head and neck, liver or kidney cancer.

The rearrangement uses TRBV7-7 and TRBJ2-2, with 11 bases identical to TRBD2. This CDR3 contains 16 residues. V shed 5 bases and J 6 bases; nucleotides not matched to a gene: 8. Per the germline V gene, CDR1 is SSHAT and CDR2 is FNYEAQ (reference sequence). CDR3 sequence: CASSQTSGRPPGELFF. CDR3 nucleotides: TGTGCCAGCAGCCAAACTAGCGGGAGACCGCCCGGGGAGCTGTTTTTT.

This clone was seen a single time. The V and J genes are TRBV7-3 and TRBJ2-3; possible D gene TRBD1, 5 bases. The CDR3 length is 17 residues. Between the trimmed V and J ends, which lost 2 bases and 3 bases, there was a span of 18 bases. Germline V gene lookup returns CDR1 SGHTA and CDR2 FQGTGA. Written as DNA, the CDR3 is TGTGCCAGCAGCTTATATGGGTCTAGGGGAATGACAGATACGCAGTATTTT. Its translation: CASSLYGSRGMTDTQYF.

The gene calls are TRBV4-2 and TRBJ2-1; 9 positions match TRBD2. With V trimmed by 2 bases and J by 7 bases, 9 bases remained unmatched. Looked up from germline, CDR1 is LGHNA and CDR2 is YNFKEQ. This CDR3 comprises 16 residues. The CDR3 DNA reads as TGTGCCAGCAGCCAACTCGGACTAGCGAAGGAAAATGAGCAGTTCTTC. Its protein product is CASSQLGLAKENEQFF.

The rearrangement links TRBV7-9 to TRBJ2-7; the match to TRBD1 covers 11 bases. The CDR3 is 15 residues long. V dropped 5 bases and J dropped 0; count of bases not matched to a gene: 3. In germline, CDR1 is SEHNR, CDR2 FQNEAQ (reference sequence). DNA of the CDR3: TGTGCCAGCAGCCCCGGGACAGGGGGCTCCTACGAGCAGTACTTC. It yields the protein CASSPGTGGSYEQYF.

The chain is built from TRBV28 and TRBJ2-1; TRBD2 agrees at 12 bases. The CDR3 extends over 16 amino acids. The junction had 6 bases not matched to a gene; V was cut back by 3 bases and J by 6 bases. Germline V gene sequence: CDR1 MDHEN, CDR2 SYDVKM. The CDR3 reads CASSFVGLAGSNEQFF. CDR3 nucleotide sequence: TGTGCCAGCAGTTTCGTAGGACTAGCGGGAAGCAATGAGCAGTTCTTC.

The chain employs TRBV15 and TRBJ2-4; 9 positions agree with TRBD1. CDR1 is LNHNV and CDR2 is YYDKDF in the germline V gene (reference sequence). This CDR3 is built from 16 residues. The V segment lost 3 bases and the J segment 5 bases; nucleotides outside the gene matches: 8. CDR3 protein: CATSRDTGTGQNIQYF. The CDR3 nucleotides read TGTGCCACCAGCAGGGATACCGGGACAGGGCAAAACATTCAGTACTTC.

V usage is TRBV30 and J usage is TRBJ2-5, with D perhaps TRBD1 or TRBD2 (5 bases each). V was clipped by 2 bases and J by 2 bases, with 21 bases between them. The CDR3 loop spans 17 amino acids. Per the germline V gene, CDR1 is GTSNPN and CDR2 is SVGIG (reference sequence). The CDR3 protein is CAWSRGHRTRLQETQYF. The CDR3 DNA sequence: TGTGCCTGGAGTAGAGGACATCGCACGAGACTACAAGAGACCCAGTACTTC.

This sequence joins TRBV30 and TRBJ2-3; D gene unclear. Trimming shortened V by 3 bases and J by 2 bases, and 18 bases separated the two germline ends. CDR1 is GTSNPN and CDR2 is SVGIG in the germline V gene (reference sequence). The CDR3 loop spans 16 amino acids. CDR3 sequence: CAWRLPLNGFTDTQYF. For the CDR3, the DNA is TGTGCCTGGAGACTCCCCCTTAACGGGTTCACAGATACGCAGTATTTT.

The chain joins TRBV10-3 to TRBJ2-7, with D tentatively TRBD1 (6 bases). CDR1 ENHRY and CDR2 SYGVKD come from the germline V gene. This CDR3 comprises 14 residues. Between the trimmed V and J ends, which lost 6 bases and 0 bases, there was a span of 12 bases. DNA of the CDR3: TGTGCCATCAGCCGGGACACCGCCTCCTACGAGCAGTACTTC. Protein product: CAISRDTASYEQYF.

The rearrangement joins TRBV6-4 to TRBJ2-2; 11 bases align to TRBD2. With V trimmed by 6 bases and J by 8 bases, 8 bases remained unmatched. From germline, CDR1 is MRHNA and CDR2 SNTAGT. This CDR3 contains 15 residues. The CDR3 nucleotides read TGTGCCAGCAGCCCACAACTAGCGGGAGTAGGGGAGCTGTTTTTT. Protein sequence: CASSPQLAGVGELFF.

This rearrangement joins TRBV5-1 to TRBJ1-3; D gene ambiguous. V lost 0 bases and J 0 bases, leaving 7 bases between the germline ends. CDR3 length: 15 residues. CDR1 and CDR2 from the germline V gene are SGHRS and YFSETQ. The DNA for the CDR3 is TGCGCCAGCAGCTTGGGACAATTCTCTGGAAACACCATATATTTT. Its protein is CASSLGQFSGNTIYF. The entire variable domain, with the rest obtained from reference TRBV5-1 and TRBJ1-3, is as follows: KAGVTQTPRYLIKTRGQQVTLSCSPISGHRSVSWYQQTPGQGLQFLFEYFSETQRNKGNFPGRFSGRQFSNSRSEMNVSTLELGDSALYLCASSLGQFSGNTIYFGEGSWLTVV.

The chain has TRBV10-3 and TRBJ1-1, with D possibly TRBD1 on 5 matching bases. Trimming took off 4 bases at V and 4 bases at J, with 16 bases between the two ends. The germline gives CDR1 ENHRY, CDR2 SYGVKD. CDR3 length: 15 amino acids. CDR3 amino acids: CAISGIRAGTTEAFF. The CDR3 DNA reads TGTGCCATCAGTGGAATCCGGGCAGGGACCACTGAAGCTTTCTTT.

The chain combines TRBV19 with TRBJ2-6; D gene unclear. V was trimmed by 5 bases and J by 4 bases, leaving 21 bases between them. CDR3 length equals 18 residues. The germline V gene encodes CDR1 LNHDA and CDR2 SQIVND (reference sequence). The CDR3 reads CASSVGGVAASGANVLTF. The DNA of the CDR3 is TGTGCCAGTAGTGTGGGTGGGGTTGCAGCGTCGGGGGCCAACGTCCTGACTTTC.

The gene calls are TRBV5-1 and TRBJ2-3; TRBD2 matches at 10 bases. CDR3 size: 16 residues. J gave up 1 base and V 3 bases, and 5 bases lay outside the gene matches. Per the germline V gene, CDR1 is SGHRS and CDR2 is YFSETQ. This CDR3 is CASSSRAGGRTDTQYF. In DNA form, the CDR3 reads TGCGCCAGCAGCTCCCGAGCGGGAGGGCGCACAGATACGCAGTATTTT.

This chain connects TRBV10-3 to TRBJ2-7; 8 nucleotides agree with TRBD1. The junction had 2 bases not matched to a gene; V was cut back by 2 bases and J by 5 bases. The CDR3 sequence is 13 residues long. Germline V gene data show CDR1 as ENHRY and CDR2 as SYGVKD. The CDR3 region is CAISEGQGNEQYF. The CDR3 region has the DNA TGTGCCATCAGTGAGGGACAGGGTAACGAGCAGTACTTC.

The chain recombines TRBV14 with TRBJ1-2; 7 bases are a match to TRBD1. V lost 1 base to trimming and J lost 5 bases; unmatched junction nucleotides: 10. The CDR3 spans 16 residues. CDR1 SGHDN and CDR2 FVKESK come from the germline V gene. Here the CDR3 DNA reads TGTGCCAGCAGCCAAGTGGGGACAGAACTCCTGTATGGCTACACCTTC. It yields the protein CASSQVGTELLYGYTF.

This clone appeared a single time. The J gene is TRBJ1-4, the V gene TRBV18; D unclear. The V gene's germline CDR1 is KGHSH and CDR2 LQKENI. The CDR3 is 14 residues long. V was trimmed by 3 bases and J by 4 bases, leaving 9 bases between them. Here the CDR3 reads CASSPGGGNEKLFF. CDR3 DNA: TGTGCCAGCTCACCGGGAGGCGGTAATGAAAAACTGTTTTTT.

This clone was detected only once. This chain uses TRBV27 with TRBJ2-1, with 7 nucleotides matching TRBD2. Germline V gene lookup returns CDR1 MNHEY and CDR2 SMNVEV (reference sequence). The CDR3 extends over 15 amino acids. V trimming: 7 bases; J trimming: 5 bases; junction bases outside the gene matches: 11. CDR3 residues: CASTGAGTGNNEQFF. CDR3 DNA: TGTGCCAGCACCGGAGCGGGAACCGGTAACAATGAGCAGTTCTTC.

The CDR3 sequence is CASSTGGSYEQYF. CDR3 sequence (DNA): TGTGCCAGCAGCACGGGAGGTTCCTACGAGCAGTACTTC. V usage is TRBV21-1 and J usage is TRBJ2-7; the table assigns TRBD2, which was not confirmed against the DNA. TRBV21-1 counts as a pseudogene. The CDR3 consists of 13 residues.

For this clone: Relative to the germline gene, one junction end is altered; a read error may explain this. This chain joins TRBV11-2 and TRBJ2-1; D uncertain. Germline V gene lookup returns CDR1 SGHAT and CDR2 FQNNGV. The CDR3 runs 11 residues. CDR3 residues: CASRLDIESVF. For the CDR3, the DNA is TGTGCCAGCAGACTTGACATCGAATCAGTCTTC.

In its sample, this clone was seen a few times. The V and J genes are TRBV7-9 and TRBJ1-5; D is undetermined. Deletions cut 5 bases from V and 6 bases from J, with 11 bases between. CDR3 length equals 13 residues. CDR1 and CDR2 from the germline V gene are SEHNR and FQNEAQ (reference sequence). CDR3 amino acids: CASSQTDLQPQHF. CDR3 DNA: TGTGCCAGCAGCCAGACCGACCTTCAGCCCCAGCATTTT.

CDR3 residues: CASSPGQEGDTQYF. CDR3 nucleotides: TGCGCCAGCAGCCCGGGACAGGAAGGGGATACGCAGTATTTT. V usage is TRBV5-1 and J usage is TRBJ2-3; 8 bases are a match to TRBD1. CDR1 and CDR2 (germline): SGHRS, YFSETQ. The CDR3 has 14 residues. The ends lost 4 bases at V and 6 bases at J; junction bases unmatched: 7.

The V call is TRBV7-2, the J call TRBJ2-1; no firm D call. V shed 2 bases and J shed 9 bases, with 5 bases lying between them. This CDR3 has 11 residues. In germline, CDR1 is SGHTA, CDR2 FQGNSA. CDR3 protein: CASSLRSEQFF. The CDR3 DNA follows: TGTGCCAGCAGCTTAAGGAGTGAGCAGTTCTTC.

A word on this clone: Likely a read error: the CDR3 ends without its conserved phenylalanine or tryptophan. It is unclear where the CDR3 begins or ends on the DNA, so no DNA is shown, and the CDR3 is as TCRdb lists it. The chain recombines TRBV21-1 with TRBJ2-7; the table's TRBD2 call for D was not verified on the DNA. TRBV21-1 is designated a pseudogene. Counting both end residues, the CDR3 totals 14 amino acids. The CDR3 sequence is CASSPTSGTYEQYL.

The CDR3 loop reads CASSPGTGSHSPLHF. CDR3 in DNA: TGTGCCAGCAGTCCCGGGACAGGGTCTCATTCACCCCTCCACTTT. This chain uses TRBV5-6 with TRBJ1-6; 9 nucleotides line up with TRBD1. The V and J ends lost 5 bases and 8 bases, in that order; junction bases with no gene match: 8. Per the germline V gene, CDR1 is SGHDT and CDR2 is YYEEEE. CDR3 length: 15 residues.

The chain links TRBV7-2 to TRBJ2-2; 7 bases match TRBD1. Germline V lookup: CDR1 SGHTA, CDR2 FQGNSA. CDR3 size: 16 residues. V gave up 1 base and J gave up 4 bases; unmatched junction bases: 6. The CDR3: CASSLEGTAVTGELFF. In nucleotides, the CDR3 is TGTGCCAGCAGCTTAGAAGGGACAGCTGTCACCGGGGAGCTGTTTTTT.

This chain uses TRBV11-2 with TRBJ2-3; D gene ambiguous. Trimming shortened V by 5 bases and J by 6 bases, and 9 bases separated the two germline ends. Per germline, CDR1 SGHAT and CDR2 FQNNGV. CDR3 length equals 12 residues. The DNA of the CDR3 is TGTGCCAGCAGCCATCTGAGGGATACGCAGTATTTT. Its protein is CASSHLRDTQYF.

This sequence joins TRBV5-1 and TRBJ2-3; TRBD1 matches at 7 bases. This CDR3 is built from 16 residues. The germline CDR1 and CDR2 sequences are SGHRS and YFSETQ. V shed 5 bases and J 6 bases; nucleotides not matched to a gene: 15. The CDR3 sequence: CASRGRETGYTDTQYF. The CDR3 DNA sequence: TGCGCCAGCAGGGGAAGGGAGACAGGGTATACGGATACGCAGTATTTT.